Below are 11 T cell receptor beta chains sequenced from a single sample in a study of T cell responses to AZD1222 COVID-19 vaccine. Clones were read by immunoSEQ multiplex PCR, and TCRdb kept only the in-frame ones, dropping some. The data show some 100,000 clones, under 95% seen once. The specimen comprised peripheral blood, sampled on day 0 of AZD1222 vaccination. The receptors here all came from an adult in good health.

This sequence joins TRBV9 and TRBJ2-7, with D perhaps TRBD2 (7 bases). V lost 4 bases and J lost 6, with 11 bases in between. CDR3 length equals 12 residues. In germline, CDR1 is SGDLS, CDR2 YYNGEE. This chain's CDR3 is CASSSGGREQYF. The DNA for the CDR3 is TGTGCCAGCAGCTCCGGGGGGCGCGAGCAGTACTTC.

The chain is built from TRBV9 and TRBJ1-6; D is uncertain. Germline V CDR1 and CDR2: SGDLS, YYNGEE. The CDR3 is 15 residues long. V lost 3 bases to trimming and J lost 2 bases, with 9 bases between them. The CDR3 loop reads CASSEVGTYNSPLHF. CDR3 DNA sequence: TGTGCCAGCAGCGAGGTAGGGACCTATAATTCACCCCTCCACTTT.

The rearrangement joins TRBV15 to TRBJ1-6; TRBD1 aligns across 7 bases. The trim removed 5 bases at V and 10 bases at J, leaving 17 bases unmatched. CDR3 length: 17 amino acids. Germline loops: CDR1 LNHNV, CDR2 YYDKDF (reference sequence). In DNA, the CDR3 is TGTGCCACCAGCCCGACCGGGGGCAGGGGGAGTAAGTCACCCCTCCACTTT. Protein product: CATSPTGGRGSKSPLHF.

The chain joins TRBV18 to TRBJ1-2; TRBD1 matches at 8 bases. V shed 3 bases, J shed 7 bases, and the junction held 7 bases outside the gene matches. CDR3 length: 14 amino acids. Germline loops: CDR1 KGHSH, CDR2 LQKENI. CDR3 sequence reads: CASSPADRAGGYTF. The CDR3 nucleotides read TGTGCCAGCTCACCGGCGGACAGGGCGGGTGGCTACACCTTC.

In DNA, the CDR3 is TGTGCCAGCTCACCGGGACAGGCAACTGGAAACACCATATATTTT. This sequence encodes CASSPGQATGNTIYF. The chain employs TRBV18 and TRBJ1-3; 8 bases match TRBD1. V gave up 3 bases and J gave up 2 bases; unmatched junction bases: 3. Per germline, CDR1 KGHSH and CDR2 LQKENI. The CDR3 runs 15 residues. The full variable domain, rest sourced from reference TRBV18 and TRBJ1-3, is NAGVMQNPRHLVRRRGQEARLRCSPMKGHSHVYWYRQLPEEGLKFMVYLQKENIIDESGMPKERFSAEFPKEGPSILRIQQVVRGDSAAYFCASSPGQATGNTIYFGEGSWLTVV.

The chain combines TRBV4-3 with TRBJ2-1; D is uncertain. The germline V gene has CDR1 LGHNA and CDR2 YSLEER. V lost 4 bases and J lost 6, with 13 bases in between. The CDR3 runs to 14 residues. The CDR3 sequence is CASSLDAFGNEQFF. The CDR3 DNA is TGCGCCAGCAGCCTAGACGCGTTCGGCAATGAGCAGTTCTTC.

V is TRBV5-6 and J is TRBJ2-7; TRBD1 matches at 7 bases. Germline V gene lookup returns CDR1 SGHDT and CDR2 YYEEEE. The CDR3 spans 13 residues. V shed 4 bases and J 5 bases; nucleotides not matched to a gene: 6. CDR3 nucleotides: TGTGCCAGCAGCCCTGGGACAGTCCACGAGCAGTACTTC. Translating gives CASSPGTVHEQYF.

The gene calls are TRBV19 and TRBJ1-5; no definite D call. This CDR3 is 16 amino acids long. The germline CDR1 and CDR2 sequences are LNHDA and SQIVND (reference sequence). Trimming removed 8 bases from V and 7 bases from J, with 24 bases in between. CDR3 residues: CASLSGIGRAGQPQHF. CDR3 sequence (DNA): TGTGCCAGTTTGAGTGGTATTGGTCGGGCGGGGCAGCCCCAGCATTTT. Full variable domain (remainder filled in from reference TRBV19 and TRBJ1-5): DGGITQSPKYLFRKEGQNVTLSCEQNLNHDAMYWYRQDPGQGLRLIYYSQIVNDFQKGDIAEGYSVSREKKESFPLTVTSAQKNPTAFYLCASLSGIGRAGQPQHFGDGTRLSIL.

The chain links TRBV10-3 to TRBJ1-2; weak D call: TRBD1 (6 bases). V shed 7 bases and J shed 1 base, with 25 bases lying between them. The germline V gene has CDR1 ENHRY and CDR2 SYGVKD. This CDR3 spans 18 amino acids. This chain's CDR3 is CAITRTGSDGPINYGYTF. The CDR3 DNA reads as TGTGCCATCACCCGAACAGGGTCAGATGGTCCGATTAACTATGGCTACACCTTC.

The V gene is TRBV24-1, the J gene TRBJ2-3, with no clear D. This CDR3 contains 14 residues. V was clipped by 2 bases and J by 6 bases, with 11 bases between them. Germline CDR1 and CDR2: KGHDR and SFDVKD. The CDR3 sequence: CATSDSPGGDTQYF. CDR3 nucleotide sequence: TGTGCCACCAGTGATTCGCCCGGCGGTGATACGCAGTATTTT.

V is TRBV19 and J is TRBJ2-5, with D possibly TRBD2 on 6 matching bases. The CDR3 consists of 14 residues. The germline V gene has CDR1 LNHDA and CDR2 SQIVND (reference sequence). Trimming removed 4 bases from V and 5 bases from J, with 14 bases in between. CDR3: CASSKLAGLETQYF. Written as DNA, the CDR3 is TGTGCCAGTAGTAAACTAGCAGGGTTGGAGACCCAGTACTTC.